This TCR beta chain was recorded in a study of blood T cell repertoires in COVID-19. As for the study in general: Acute and convalescent COVID-19 samples came from the United States, Italy and Spain. Nucleic acid was either cDNA or gDNA, and it came from T cells, B-cell-depleted T cells, or PBMCs.

The CDR3 totals 19 residues. The trim removed 5 bases at V and 2 bases at J, leaving 13 bases unmatched. Germline-derived CDR1 and CDR2 are MNHNY and SVGAGI (reference sequence). In the source study's methods: By means of reference gene primer amplification, nucleated cell counts were estimated. Sequenced by immunoSEQ multiplex PCR; TCRdb stores in-frame clones only, minus some. Clone size and V and J calls were adopted from that table, with D and trimming inferred from the DNA. Among just over 650,000 clones listed, over 80% were seen once. The material sequenced was peripheral blood. The origin of this receptor is a woman under 30 with acute or convalescent COVID-19. V gene TRBV6-6 combines with J gene TRBJ1-5, with 12 bases identical to TRBD1. The CDR3 coding sequence is TGTGCCAGCAGTCTCCGGAGAGGGACAGGGGGCGAGGGCAATCAGCCCCAGCATTTT. Residues: CASSLRRGTGGEGNQPQHF.